Listed below are T cell receptor beta chains from one sample, sequenced in a study of blood T cell repertoires in COVID-19. Produced via immunoSEQ multiplex PCR; TCRdb's table is partial and in-frame only. The table lists 120,000 or so clones, roughly 84% of them singletons. Sequenced: peripheral blood. Receptor source: a woman aged 25 to 45 who had recovered from COVID-19. Both conserved end residues are part of each CDR3. The D gene is left open where the match is weak. Clone size is not always given. Where it is, it says once, few, many or a class for expanded clones.

TRBJ2-1 | TRBD2 | NA | TRBV10-3 | CATGLAGGYLSYNEQFF | TGTGCCACGGGACTAGCGGGGGGATATTTGTCCTACAATGAGCAGTTCTTC
TRBJ2-1 | NA | NA | TRBV15 | CATSRDRRGPYNEQFF | TGTGCCACCAGCAGAGATAGGAGGGGGCCCTACAATGAGCAGTTCTTC
TRBJ2-5 | NA | NA | TRBV9 | CASSSRYQETQYF | TGTGCCAGCAGCTCCCGGTACCAAGAGACCCAGTACTTC
TRBJ1-5 | NA | NA | TRBV2 | CASSDDSSQPQHF | TGTGCCAGCAGTGATGACAGCTCTCAGCCCCAGCATTTT
TRBJ1-2 | NA | NA | TRBV4-2 | CASSQDSGHGYTF | TGTGCCAGCAGCCAAGACTCAGGGCATGGCTACACCTTC
TRBJ2-1 | TRBD1 | NA | TRBV11-2 | CASSYPGQGNEQFF | TGTGCCAGCAGCTACCCGGGACAGGGGAATGAGCAGTTCTTC
TRBJ2-4 | NA | many | TRBV25-1 | CASSGRQSQNIQYF | TGTGCCAGCAGTGGACGACAGAGTCAAAACATTCAGTACTTC
TRBJ2-1 | TRBD2 | once | TRBV25-1 | CASSEGGLAGLDEQFF | TGTGCCAGCAGTGAAGGGGGACTAGCGGGCCTCGATGAGCAGTTCTTC
TRBJ1-6 | TRBD1 | few | TRBV6-5 | CASSYFLTGRSPLHF | TGTGCCAGCAGTTACTTCTTGACAGGGCGTTCACCCCTCCACTTT
TRBJ1-5 | NA | few | TRBV23-1 | CASSQSGQEVQPQHF | TGCGCCAGCAGTCAATCGGGACAAGAAGTCCAGCCCCAGCATTTT
TRBJ1-1 | NA | NA | TRBV6-6 | CASSSPEVGQGEAFF | TGTGCCAGCAGTTCCCCTGAGGTGGGACAAGGTGAAGCTTTCTTT
TRBJ2-3 | NA | NA | TRBV11-2 | CASSPGGTDTQYF | TGTGCCAGCAGCCCGGGGGGCACAGATACGCAGTATTTT
TRBJ1-1 | NA | NA | TRBV18 | CASSPTQSFEAFF | TGTGCCAGCTCACCAACGCAAAGCTTTGAAGCTTTCTTT
TRBJ2-5 | TRBD1 | NA | TRBV7-8 | CASSLGQGLSQETQYF | TGTGCCAGCAGCCTGGGACAGGGATTATCCCAAGAGACCCAGTACTTC
TRBJ2-2 | NA | few | TRBV6-6 | CASSYRDKNTGELFF | TGTGCCAGCAGTTACCGGGACAAAAACACCGGGGAGCTGTTTTTT
TRBJ2-3 | TRBD2 | NA | TRBV5-1 | CASSPGLAGYTDTQYF | TGCGCCAGCAGCCCTGGACTAGCGGGATACACAGATACGCAGTATTTT
TRBJ1-1 | TRBD1 | few | TRBV3-1/TRBV3-2 | CASSPGQVNSEAFF | TGTGCCAGCAGCCCTGGACAGGTGAACTCTGAAGCTTTCTTT
TRBJ2-7 | TRBD1 | NA | TRBV19 | CASSTRRDRAYEQYF | TGTGCCAGTAGTACACGCCGGGACAGGGCCTACGAGCAGTACTTC
TRBJ1-1 | TRBD1 | NA | TRBV7-9 | CASTAGGGGNTEAFF | TGTGCCAGCACCGCAGGGGGCGGGGGGAACACTGAAGCTTTCTTT
TRBJ2-3 | TRBD2 | NA | TRBV7-8 | CASRVDGGYTDTQYF | TGTGCCAGCAGGGTGGACGGGGGGTACACAGATACGCAGTATTTT
TRBJ2-1 | TRBD2 | NA | TRBV10-3 | CAIRRTVTSGSGGNNEQFF | TGTGCCATCAGAAGGACAGTGACTAGCGGGAGCGGGGGGAACAATGAGCAGTTCTTC
TRBJ2-7 | NA | NA | TRBV19 | CASSPFPRTTYPYEQYF | TGTGCCAGTAGTCCCTTTCCTCGGACTACTTATCCCTACGAGCAGTACTTC
TRBJ2-1 | NA | NA | TRBV16 | CASIPIGSLAGESYNEQFF | TGTGCCAGCATCCCAATTGGGAGTTTGGCCGGGGAGTCCTACAATGAGCAGTTCTTC
TRBJ2-7 | NA | NA | TRBV6-6 | CASSYSAGVAYEQYF | TGTGCCAGCAGTTACTCGGCAGGGGTGGCCTACGAGCAGTACTTC
TRBJ2-7 | NA | NA | TRBV19 | CASSIGLQGSSYEQYF | TGTGCCAGTAGTATAGGGTTACAGGGAAGCTCCTACGAGCAGTACTTC
TRBJ2-1 | NA | NA | TRBV30 | CAWSVRREIYNEQFF | TGTGCCTGGAGTGTACGACGGGAGATCTACAATGAGCAGTTCTTC
TRBJ2-3 | TRBD2 | NA | TRBV10-3 | CAISESSGRARDTQYF | TGTGCCATCAGTGAATCTAGCGGGAGGGCCAGGGATACGCAGTATTTT
TRBJ2-5 | TRBD2 | NA | TRBV9 | CASSVASGGARETQYF | TGTGCCAGCAGCGTTGCGAGCGGGGGGGCCAGAGAGACCCAGTACTTC
TRBJ2-7 | TRBD1 | NA | TRBV5-1 | CASSFRTGLASYEQYF | TGCGCCAGCAGCTTCCGGACAGGTCTGGCCTCCTACGAGCAGTACTTC
TRBJ2-7 | NA | NA | TRBV4-1 | CASSQRKGNRYEQYF | TGCGCCAGCAGCCAAAGAAAGGGGAATCGGTACGAGCAGTACTTC
TRBJ2-3 | TRBD2 | NA | TRBV5-1 | CASSSLAGGRTDTQYF | TGCGCCAGCAGCTCCTTAGCGGGAGGGCGCACAGATACGCAGTATTTT
TRBJ1-2 | NA | NA | TRBV5-1 | CASSPLGANYGYTF | TGCGCCAGCAGCCCGCTGGGCGCTAACTATGGCTACACCTTC
TRBJ2-1 | TRBD2 | NA | TRBV7-2 | CASSLSGREGLNEQFF | TGTGCCAGCAGCTTAAGTGGGCGGGAGGGCCTTAATGAGCAGTTCTTC
TRBJ2-7 | TRBD1 | NA | TRBV19 | CASSSGQGYEQYF | TGTGCCAGTAGTTCCGGACAGGGCTACGAGCAGTACTTC
TRBJ1-5 | NA | NA | TRBV18 | CASSPRPTGSNQPQHF | TGTGCCAGCTCACCACGGCCCACAGGTAGCAATCAGCCCCAGCATTTT
TRBJ2-1 | TRBD2 | NA | TRBV7-2 | CASSLVSGVAYNEQFF | TGTGCCAGCAGCTTAGTTAGCGGGGTTGCCTACAATGAGCAGTTCTTC
TRBJ2-5 | TRBD1 | NA | TRBV30 | CAWRLTGVETQYF | TGTGCCTGGAGGTTGACAGGGGTAGAGACCCAGTACTTC
TRBJ1-1 | TRBD1 | few | TRBV20-1 | CSASSDSGTGVTEAFF | TGCAGTGCTAGTTCGGACTCTGGGACAGGCGTCACTGAAGCTTTCTTT
TRBJ1-4 | NA | NA | TRBV6-2/TRBV6-3 | CASSYSYTGRNEKLFF | TGTGCCAGCAGTTACTCGTATACGGGAAGAAATGAAAAACTGTTTTTT
TRBJ1-4 | TRBD1 | NA | TRBV6-6 | CASRSTGDLNEKLFF | TGTGCCAGCAGATCCACAGGGGACCTTAATGAAAAACTGTTTTTT
TRBJ1-1 | NA | NA | TRBV5-1 | CASRVGGGMNTEAFF | TGCGCCAGCAGGGTGGGCGGGGGGATGAACACTGAAGCTTTCTTT
TRBJ2-1 | NA | NA | TRBV29-1 | CSVERRVGYNEQFF | TGCAGCGTTGAAAGGAGGGTGGGGTACAATGAGCAGTTCTTC
TRBJ2-7 | NA | NA | TRBV19 | CASSTDRRSSYEQYF | TGTGCCAGTAGTACCGACAGGAGAAGCTCCTACGAGCAGTACTTC
TRBJ1-1 | NA | few | TRBV7-9 | CASSLSTEAFF | TGTGCCAGCAGCTTGAGCACTGAAGCTTTCTTT
TRBJ1-4 | TRBD1 | few | TRBV3-1/TRBV3-2 | CASSQGSTGGVEKLFF | TGTGCCAGCAGCCAAGGTTCGACAGGGGGCGTTGAAAAACTGTTTTTT
TRBJ1-2 | TRBD1 | NA | TRBV14 | CASSQDRGQGGYTF | TGTGCCAGCAGCCAGGACAGGGGGCAAGGTGGCTACACCTTC